One sample yielded the 25 T cell receptor beta chains listed below, sequenced in a study of blood T cell repertoires in COVID-19. Assay used: immunoSEQ multiplex PCR; TCRdb lists only in-frame clones, some missing. The data show some 200,000 clones, with less than 90% seen just once and over 15% held by the top ten. The sample was peripheral blood. The source is an elderly woman with active or convalescent COVID-19.

The gene calls are TRBV10-3 and TRBJ2-2; D perhaps matches TRBD2 (5 bases). Between the trimmed V and J ends, which lost 6 bases and 0 bases, there was a span of 14 bases. The CDR3 contains 16 residues. CDR1 ENHRY and CDR2 SYGVKD come from the germline V gene. CDR3 nucleotide sequence: TGTGCCATCAGCCCTAAGGGAGATTCGAACACCGGGGAGCTGTTTTTT. This codes for CAISPKGDSNTGELFF.

The rearrangement links TRBV5-6 to TRBJ1-6; 8 bases are a match to TRBD1. CDR3 length: 15 amino acids. After removal of 1 base from V and 3 bases from J, the junction contained 0 bases not matched to a gene. Germline CDR1 SGHDT, CDR2 YYEEEE. The CDR3: CASSLTGGYNSPLHF. CDR3 coding DNA: TGTGCCAGCAGCTTGACAGGGGGCTATAATTCACCCCTCCACTTT.

The chain is built from TRBV5-1 and TRBJ2-3; 9 nucleotides agree with TRBD2. With 1 base clipped from V and 2 bases from J, the junction kept 11 bases outside the gene matches. Per germline, CDR1 SGHRS and CDR2 YFSETQ. CDR3 size: 18 residues. The CDR3 sequence: CASSLSMGLAGVTDTQYF. The CDR3 coding sequence is TGCGCCAGCAGCTTGTCAATGGGCTTAGCGGGGGTCACAGATACGCAGTATTTT.

The chain employs TRBV5-1 and TRBJ1-6; 10 bases match TRBD1. The V and J ends lost 4 bases and 1 base, in that order; junction bases with no gene match: 5. Germline V gene sequence: CDR1 SGHRS, CDR2 YFSETQ. This CDR3 region has 17 residues. The CDR3 coding sequence is TGCGCCAGCAGCGACTCGGACAGGGGGTCCTATAATTCACCCCTCCACTTT. It yields the protein CASSDSDRGSYNSPLHF. The entire variable domain, with the rest obtained from reference TRBV5-1 and TRBJ1-6, is as follows: KAGVTQTPRYLIKTRGQQVTLSCSPISGHRSVSWYQQTPGQGLQFLFEYFSETQRNKGNFPGRFSGRQFSNSRSEMNVSTLELGDSALYLCASSDSDRGSYNSPLHFGNGTRLTVT.

The chain's CDR3 is CASRPGGFNEQFF. The CDR3 DNA is TGCGCCAGCAGGCCGGGGGGCTTCAATGAGCAGTTCTTC. The chain carries TRBV5-1 and TRBJ2-1, with D maybe TRBD2 (7 bases). Germline V gene lookup returns CDR1 SGHRS and CDR2 YFSETQ. The CDR3 is 13 residues long. V was pared by 5 bases and J by 6 bases, with 12 bases between.

This chain joins TRBV5-8 and TRBJ2-1; 8 bases agree with TRBD2. CDR3 length equals 15 residues. Germline CDR1 and CDR2: SGHTS and YDEGEE. V lost 4 bases, J lost 6 bases, and 9 bases stayed unmatched. The CDR3 DNA follows: TGTGCCAGCAGCAGAGCGGGAGATAGGGCCAATGAGCAGTTCTTC. Translated, it gives CASSRAGDRANEQFF.

The rearrangement uses TRBV3-1 (or the pseudogene TRBV3-2) and TRBJ1-2; no definite D call. Per germline, CDR1 LGHDT and CDR2 YNNKEL (reference sequence). This CDR3 has 13 amino acids. The V end lost 4 bases, the J end lost 4 bases, and 10 bases lay between the germline ends. This CDR3 is CASSPSGPYGYTF. CDR3 DNA: TGTGCCAGCAGCCCCAGTGGGCCCTATGGCTACACCTTC.

V usage is TRBV6-5 and J usage is TRBJ1-6; D not resolved. CDR3 length: 15 residues. V shed 6 bases and J shed 5 bases, with 14 bases lying between them. Per germline, CDR1 MNHEY and CDR2 SVGAGI. The CDR3 reads CASSFRGGDNSPLHF. In DNA form, the CDR3 reads TGTGCCAGCAGCTTCCGGGGTGGGGATAATTCACCCCTCCACTTT.

The chain has TRBV18 and TRBJ2-1; a weak D match, TRBD2 (5 bases). Germline assignment: CDR1 KGHSH and CDR2 LQKENI. This CDR3 region has 16 residues. V lost 2 bases, J lost 9 bases, and 20 bases lay in between. CDR3: CASSPWVGEAAAEQFF. In nucleotides, the CDR3 is TGTGCCAGCTCACCATGGGTTGGAGAAGCGGCCGCTGAGCAGTTCTTC. Complete variable domain (other parts from reference TRBV18 and TRBJ2-1): NAGVMQNPRHLVRRRGQEARLRCSPMKGHSHVYWYRQLPEEGLKFMVYLQKENIIDESGMPKERFSAEFPKEGPSILRIQQVVRGDSAAYFCASSPWVGEAAAEQFFGPGTRLTVL.

The rearrangement uses TRBV5-8 and TRBJ2-3; 9 nucleotides agree with TRBD2. The CDR3 consists of 18 residues. Germline V lookup: CDR1 SGHTS, CDR2 YDEGEE. The trim removed 4 bases at V and 2 bases at J, leaving 14 bases unmatched. The CDR3 loop is CASSLRGLAGRSTDTQYF. For the CDR3, the DNA is TGTGCCAGCAGCCTGAGGGGGCTAGCGGGACGATCCACAGATACGCAGTATTTT.

This rearrangement joins TRBV9 to TRBJ2-2; 8 bases align to TRBD2. Germline V gene lookup returns CDR1 SGDLS and CDR2 YYNGEE. The length of the CDR3 is 16 residues. The V and J ends lost 0 bases and 7 bases, in that order; junction bases with no gene match: 8. The CDR3 spells CASSVAIGGAIGELFF. The CDR3 nucleotides read TGTGCCAGCAGCGTAGCTATCGGGGGGGCTATCGGGGAGCTGTTTTTT.

CDR3 region: CASSFPTDTQYF. Here the CDR3 DNA reads TGTGCCAGCAGCTTCCCTACAGATACGCAGTATTTT. V and J are TRBV7-9 and TRBJ2-3; D not resolved. Per the germline V gene, CDR1 is SEHNR and CDR2 is FQNEAQ (reference sequence). Trimming took off 3 bases at V and 3 bases at J, with 4 bases between the two ends. The CDR3 is 12 amino acids.

This chain joins TRBV30 and TRBJ1-2, with TRBD1 matching over 8 bases. CDR1 is GTSNPN and CDR2 is SVGIG in the germline V gene (reference sequence). J was trimmed by 7 bases and V by 0 bases; bases with no gene match: 7. CDR3 size: 14 residues. The CDR3 DNA reads TGTGCCTGGAGTGTAGGCAGGGGGCGCTTTGGCTACACCTTC. Encoded protein: CAWSVGRGRFGYTF.

This clone has more than one count but fewer than ten. This chain links TRBV20-1 with TRBJ2-7; maybe TRBD2 (6 bases). Germline assignment: CDR1 DFQATT and CDR2 SNEGSKA (reference sequence). The CDR3 runs 15 residues. Trimming stripped 3 bases from V and 0 bases from J, with 15 bases between. CDR3 nucleotide sequence: TGCAGTGCTAGTGGCCGCGGGCGGGGCTCCTACGAGCAGTACTTC. It translates to CSASGRGRGSYEQYF.

This sequence joins TRBV5-4 and TRBJ2-1; 10 bases agree with TRBD1. The CDR3 contains 16 residues. The germline V gene encodes CDR1 SGHNT and CDR2 YYREEE (reference sequence). V dropped 4 bases and J dropped 4; count of bases not matched to a gene: 8. The CDR3 DNA reads TGTGCCAGCAGCATAGGACAGGGGGGGGATTACAATGAGCAGTTCTTC. It yields the protein CASSIGQGGDYNEQFF.

This clone has a single count. The chain employs TRBV21-1 and TRBJ2-7; the table's D gene call, TRBD1, was not cross checked with the DNA. TRBV21-1 is a pseudogene locus. The CDR3 totals 17 residues. The CDR3 loop is CASTRRLKGRPPYEQYF. The CDR3 DNA reads TGTGCCAGCACTCGTCGTCTTAAGGGGCGACCTCCCTACGAGCAGTACTTC.

This clone came up once. This chain uses TRBV7-6 with TRBJ2-7; a weak D match, TRBD1 (5 bases). From germline, CDR1 is SGHVS and CDR2 FNYEAQ. Trimming shortened V by 4 bases and J by 7 bases, and 23 bases separated the two germline ends. The CDR3 is 16 amino acids. The CDR3 nucleotides are TGTGCCAGCAGCTCGCAGGGCAACCCGAGTTTGGGGGAGCAGTACTTC. Amino acids: CASSSQGNPSLGEQYF.

V gene TRBV9 combines with J gene TRBJ2-5; D may be TRBD2 (5 bases). Trimming removed 0 bases at V and 2 bases at J, with 8 bases between. From germline, CDR1 is SGDLS and CDR2 YYNGEE. The CDR3 is 14 amino acids. The chain's CDR3 is CASSVAERQETQYF. The CDR3 DNA is TGTGCCAGCAGCGTAGCCGAGCGGCAAGAGACCCAGTACTTC.

The rearrangement joins TRBV5-1 to TRBJ2-3, with 9 bases aligning to TRBD2. The CDR3 consists of 14 residues. After removal of 1 base from V and 8 bases from J, the junction contained 5 bases not matched to a gene. Germline CDR1 SGHRS, CDR2 YFSETQ. CDR3 residues: CASSLSSGGLTQYF. The CDR3 DNA reads TGCGCCAGCAGCTTGAGTAGCGGGGGCCTTACGCAGTATTTT. The full variable domain, its missing parts supplied by reference TRBV5-1 and TRBJ2-3, is KAGVTQTPRYLIKTRGQQVTLSCSPISGHRSVSWYQQTPGQGLQFLFEYFSETQRNKGNFPGRFSGRQFSNSRSEMNVSTLELGDSALYLCASSLSSGGLTQYFGPGTRLTVL.

The chain's CDR3 is CASREGVENIQYF. The CDR3 region has the DNA TGTGCCAGTCGCGAGGGGGTAGAAAACATTCAGTACTTC. The V and J genes are TRBV28 and TRBJ2-4; weak D call: TRBD1 (6 bases). Germline assignment: CDR1 MDHEN and CDR2 SYDVKM. Trimming left V 9 bases short and J 5 bases short, with 14 bases between. The CDR3 runs to 13 residues.

The rearrangement uses TRBV10-1 and TRBJ1-5; D gene uncertain. Germline V gene sequence: CDR1 WNHNN, CDR2 SYGVQD (reference sequence). The CDR3 covers 13 residues. The V end was cut by 7 bases, the J end by 1 base, with 8 bases between. CDR3 DNA sequence: TGCGCCAGCACCCTCGGGAGCAATCAGCCCCAGCATTTT. This codes for CASTLGSNQPQHF.

The rearrangement links TRBV19 to TRBJ2-6; D is ambiguous. This CDR3 contains 16 residues. Germline-derived CDR1 and CDR2 are LNHDA and SQIVND (reference sequence). V gave up 1 base and J gave up 0 bases, with 7 bases separating them. The CDR3 region is CASSIGPGSGANVLTF. In DNA, the CDR3 is TGTGCCAGTAGTATAGGTCCGGGCTCTGGGGCCAACGTCCTGACTTTC.

This clone came up a few times. The genes are TRBV28 and TRBJ2-4; D gene unclear. The length of the CDR3 is 13 residues. V lost 4 bases and J 7 bases, leaving 11 bases between the germline ends. In germline, CDR1 is MDHEN, CDR2 SYDVKM. CDR3 in DNA: TGTGCCAGCAGTTCGTTATGGCCGAACATTCAGTACTTC. Translation gives CASSSLWPNIQYF.

The chain uses TRBV19 and TRBJ1-5; tentative D call: TRBD1 (6 bases). Germline V CDR1 and CDR2: LNHDA, SQIVND (reference sequence). The length of the CDR3 is 12 residues. Between the trimmed V and J ends, which lost 10 bases and 7 bases, there was a span of 14 bases. Here the CDR3 DNA reads TGTGCCACCCAAGCTAGGGGGCAGCCCCAGCATTTT. Protein sequence: CATQARGQPQHF. Looking up the rest from reference TRBV19 and TRBJ1-5 gives the full variable domain: DGGITQSPKYLFRKEGQNVTLSCEQNLNHDAMYWYRQDPGQGLRLIYYSQIVNDFQKGDIAEGYSVSREKKESFPLTVTSAQKNPTAFYLCATQARGQPQHFGDGTRLSIL.

The V gene is TRBV6-5, the J gene TRBJ1-5, with D perhaps TRBD1 (5 bases). V lost 2 bases and J 5 bases, leaving 13 bases between the germline ends. Germline loops: CDR1 MNHEY, CDR2 SVGAGI. CDR3 size: 15 residues. The CDR3 DNA sequence: TGTGCCAGCAGTTACCCGTTCCAGGGTTATCAGCCCCAGCATTTT. Residues: CASSYPFQGYQPQHF.